This TCR beta chain was profiled in a study of Ad26.COV2.S vaccination and SARS-CoV-2 variants. TCRdb keeps only in-frame clones here, not all; method: immunoSEQ multiplex PCR. The table shows 300,000 to 500,000 clones, with about 85% occurring only once. General study findings and limits: Non-spike TCR breadth did not differ much between vaccine and placebo recipients. A substantial breadth of spike-specific CD8+ and CD4+ T cell responses after vaccination has been reported. Compared with placebo recipients, vaccine recipients had higher spike-specific TCR breadth.

Documented treatment: 19 received Ad26.COV2.S at low or high dose, single or two shots; about 5 received placebo; per-sample allocation not given. Sampling occurred on day 63 after the first vaccine or placebo injection. Expressing Wuhan-strain SARS-CoV-2 spike, an Ad26 vector served as the vaccine. Germline loops: CDR1 MNHEY, CDR2 SVGAGI. The CDR3 sequence is 14 residues long. Germline trimming cut 4 bases from V and 4 bases from J; bases unmatched to any gene: 4. As concerns this clone: Its antigen is unknown.

The gene calls are TRBV6-5 and TRBJ2-1; 7 nucleotides line up with TRBD2. The source material was peripheral blood, sampled in a trial of Ad26.COV2.S vaccine versus placebo. The TCR was taken from a person aged 18-60 years who received the Ad26.COV2.S COVID-19 vaccine or a placebo. CDR3 DNA sequence: TGTGCCAGCAGTTCTAGCGGACCTTACAATGAGCAGTTCTTC. It translates to CASSSSGPYNEQFF.